This TCR beta chain was identified in a study of cytomegalovirus exposure and HLA in healthy donors. The study, taken as a whole, reports: The listing of 150 to 200 TCR beta chains classed them as cytomegalovirus-associated.

To note about this clone: Its cognate antigen is unknown.

Separate from the approximately 650-subject first cohort, the approximately 120-subject validation cohort was the one that the donors belonged to. Sequenced by immunoSEQ multiplex PCR; TCRdb stores in-frame clones only, minus some. The sample records fewer than 350,000 clones, around nine tenths being singletons. The sequence derives from a woman younger than 30 in good health and CMV-seronegative. The specimen was PBMCs.

CDR3 in DNA: TGTGCCAGCAGCGTAACGGGAGGGCGCACAGATACGCAGTATTTT. Residues: CASSVTGGRTDTQYF. The rearrangement links TRBV9 to TRBJ2-3; 8 bases align to TRBD2. CDR1 and CDR2 from the germline V gene are SGDLS and YYNGEE. V trimming: 1 base; J trimming: 1 base; junction bases outside the gene matches: 2. This CDR3 region has 15 residues. Full variable domain (outside the CDR3, taken from reference TRBV9 and TRBJ2-3): DSGVTQTPKHLITATGQRVTLRCSPRSGDLSVYWYQQSLDQGLQFLIQYYNGEERAKGNILERFSAQQFPDLHSELNLSSLELGDSALYFCASSVTGGRTDTQYFGPGTRLTVL.